The 31 T cell receptor beta chains listed next were all sequenced from one sample in a study of blood T cell repertoires in COVID-19. Produced via immunoSEQ multiplex PCR; TCRdb's table is partial and in-frame only. The table lists hundreds of thousands of clones, over 75% of them singletons, with more than 1% in the top ten. Input material: PBMCs or T cells enriched from blood (not recorded which). Receptors were obtained from a woman in her twenties or thirties who had recovered from COVID-19.

This clone has just a few counts. The V call is TRBV21-1, the J call TRBJ2-2; the DNA was not used to check the table's D call, TRBD2. TRBV21-1 is given as a pseudogene. The CDR3 sequence is 15 residues long. CDR3 DNA: TGTGCCAGCAGCCCTACTAGCATTGTGGCCGGGGAGCTGTTTTTT. This encodes CASSPTSIVAGELFF.

The rearrangement uses TRBV2 and TRBJ2-7; possible D gene TRBD2, 6 bases. V lost 8 bases to trimming and J lost 6 bases, with 14 bases between them. Germline V gives CDR1 SNHLY, CDR2 FYNNEI. This CDR3 is 12 amino acids long. CDR3 coding DNA: TGTGCCAGCGGGGGGTGGGCCTCCGAGCAGTACTTC. Translation: CASGGWASEQYF.

CDR3 bases: TGTGCCAGCAGCCCGTGGGTAGCGGGGGACTACGAGCAGTACTTC. Translated: CASSPWVAGDYEQYF. The rearrangement uses TRBV7-2 and TRBJ2-7; 9 bases match TRBD2. Germline loops: CDR1 SGHTA, CDR2 FQGNSA. There are 15 residues in the CDR3. Trimming cost V 5 bases and J 3 bases; bases outside gene matches: 8.

The rearrangement uses TRBV7-9 and TRBJ2-3; TRBD2 matches 8 bases. V lost 3 bases to trimming and J lost 6 bases; unmatched junction nucleotides: 8. Germline V gene data show CDR1 as SEHNR and CDR2 as FQNEAQ (reference sequence). This CDR3 is 15 amino acids long. The CDR3 loop reads CASSFTGGAQDTQYF. Written as DNA, the CDR3 is TGTGCCAGCAGCTTTACGGGGGGGGCCCAGGATACGCAGTATTTT.

The chain couples TRBV5-1 to TRBJ2-5; TRBD2 aligns across 7 bases. This CDR3 comprises 12 residues. CDR1 SGHRS and CDR2 YFSETQ come from the germline V gene. V shed 7 bases and J 5 bases; nucleotides not matched to a gene: 5. In DNA form, the CDR3 reads TGCGCCAGCCGGGGGGACGGGGAGACCCAGTACTTC. This encodes CASRGDGETQYF. Full variable domain (rest looked up from reference TRBV5-1 and TRBJ2-5): KAGVTQTPRYLIKTRGQQVTLSCSPISGHRSVSWYQQTPGQGLQFLFEYFSETQRNKGNFPGRFSGRQFSNSRSEMNVSTLELGDSALYLCASRGDGETQYFGPGTRLLVL.

In its sample, this clone was seen once. The V gene is TRBV5-1, the J gene TRBJ1-2; a possible D gene is TRBD1 (5 bases). The V gene's germline CDR1 is SGHRS and CDR2 YFSETQ. V was trimmed by 4 bases and J by 6 bases, leaving 16 bases between them. The CDR3 totals 14 residues. The CDR3 DNA sequence: TGCGCCAGCAGCGTTGGGGGGACTCCGGATGGCTACACCTTC. Translation: CASSVGGTPDGYTF. The full variable domain, in which reference TRBV5-1 and TRBJ1-2 provide the parts outside the CDR3, is KAGVTQTPRYLIKTRGQQVTLSCSPISGHRSVSWYQQTPGQGLQFLFEYFSETQRNKGNFPGRFSGRQFSNSRSEMNVSTLELGDSALYLCASSVGGTPDGYTFGSGTRLTVV.

The V and J genes are TRBV5-6 and TRBJ2-1, with D possibly matching TRBD1 (5 bases). The germline V gene encodes CDR1 SGHDT and CDR2 YYEEEE. Trimming cost V 2 bases and J 8 bases, with 17 bases left between them. The CDR3 runs 15 residues. DNA of the CDR3: TGTGCCAGCAGCTTTGAGCAGGGCGGTTTTCATGAGCAGTTCTTC. As protein: CASSFEQGGFHEQFF. Full variable domain (rest looked up from reference TRBV5-6 and TRBJ2-1): DAGVTQSPTHLIKTRGQQVTLRCSPKSGHDTVSWYQQALGQGPQFIFQYYEEEERQRGNFPDRFSGHQFPNYSSELNVNALLLGDSALYLCASSFEQGGFHEQFFGPGTRLTVL.

The chain has TRBV7-7 and TRBJ2-1, with 11 bases matching TRBD2. The CDR3 length is 13 residues. Unmatched junction bases numbered 4, after V lost 5 bases and J lost 10 bases. Germline V gene lookup returns CDR1 SSHAT and CDR2 FNYEAQ (reference sequence). The CDR3 region has the DNA TGTGCCAGCAGCGTCCGACTAGCGGGGGAGCAGTTCTTC. Translation gives CASSVRLAGEQFF.

J is TRBJ1-5 and V is TRBV27; TRBD1 matches at 9 bases. The V gene end was trimmed by 6 bases and the J gene end by 5 bases; junction bases not matched to a gene: 5. In germline, CDR1 is MNHEY, CDR2 SMNVEV (reference sequence). This CDR3 region has 14 residues. The CDR3 nucleotides read TGTGCCAGCAGCCCACAGGGGGCGTATCAGCCCCAGCATTTT. Its protein product is CASSPQGAYQPQHF.

The chain has TRBV10-1 and TRBJ1-1, with D perhaps matching TRBD1 (6 bases). In germline, CDR1 is WNHNN, CDR2 SYGVQD (reference sequence). The germline V and J ends were trimmed by 4 bases and 0 bases, with 6 bases remaining between them. CDR3 length: 13 amino acids. The CDR3: CASSGQVNTEAFF. CDR3 in DNA: TGCGCCAGCAGTGGACAGGTGAACACTGAAGCTTTCTTT.

The genes are TRBV15 and TRBJ2-2; D perhaps matches TRBD1 (6 bases). CDR3 length: 14 amino acids. The germline V gene has CDR1 LNHNV and CDR2 YYDKDF (reference sequence). Deletions cut 6 bases from V and 1 base from J, with 9 bases between. The CDR3, as DNA: TGTGCCACCAGAGCAGGGGTGAACACCGGGGAGCTGTTTTTT. The encoded protein is CATRAGVNTGELFF. The full variable domain, with the rest looked up from reference TRBV15 and TRBJ2-2, is DAMVIQNPRYQVTQFGKPVTLSCSQTLNHNVMYWYQQKSSQAPKLLFHYYDKDFNNEADTPDNFQSRRPNTSFCFLDIRSPGLGDTAMYLCATRAGVNTGELFFGEGSRLTVL.

The chain employs TRBV7-6 and TRBJ1-5, with 8 bases identical to TRBD1. V was clipped by 5 bases and J by 6 bases; unmatched bases: 6. CDR1 and CDR2 from the germline V gene are SGHVS and FNYEAQ. The CDR3 is 14 residues long. The CDR3 loop is CASSTNDRGQPQHF. For the CDR3, the DNA is TGTGCCAGCAGCACAAACGACAGGGGTCAGCCCCAGCATTTT. Full variable domain (remainder filled in from reference TRBV7-6 and TRBJ1-5): GAGVSQSPRYKVTKRGQDVALRCDPISGHVSLYWYRQALGQGPEFLTYFNYEAQQDKSGLPNDRFSAERPEGSISTLTIQRTEQRDSAMYRCASSTNDRGQPQHFGDGTRLSIL.

The chain uses TRBV11-2 and TRBJ2-7, with TRBD2 identical over 11 bases. The germline gives CDR1 SGHAT, CDR2 FQNNGV. The CDR3 contains 17 residues. The V gene end was trimmed by 3 bases and the J gene end by 2 bases; junction bases not matched to a gene: 9. The CDR3 coding sequence is TGTGCCAGCAGCTTCATCGCGACTAGCGGGGTTCCCTACGAGCAGTACTTC. Its translation is CASSFIATSGVPYEQYF.

Note on this clone: Other DNA sequences in this sample translate to the same CDR3. The CDR3 bases are TGTGCCAGCAGTTCGCAAGAGACCCAGTACTTC. Its translation: CASSSQETQYF. The chain carries TRBV2 and TRBJ2-5; D not certain. This CDR3 comprises 11 residues. V lost 5 bases and J lost 2, with 3 bases in between. CDR1 is SNHLY, CDR2 FYNNEI, per germline.

The chain joins TRBV29-1 to TRBJ1-2; possibly TRBD1 for D (6 bases). Deletions cut 4 bases from V and 8 bases from J, with 17 bases between. The CDR3 extends over 13 amino acids. The germline V gene has CDR1 SQVTM and CDR2 ANQGSEA. Written as DNA, the CDR3 is TGCAGCGTTGGGATTCGGGGGGCTGGCGGCTACACCTTC. This gives the protein CSVGIRGAGGYTF. The whole variable domain, filled in from reference TRBV29-1 and TRBJ1-2, reads SAVISQKPSRDICQRGTSLTIQCQVDSQVTMMFWYRQQPGQSLTLIATANQGSEATYESGFVIDKFPISRPNLTFSTLTVSNMSPEDSSIYLCSVGIRGAGGYTFGSGTRLTVV.

The rearrangement joins TRBV9 to TRBJ2-7; D is possibly TRBD1 (6 bases). The V end lost 4 bases, the J end lost 2 bases, and 13 bases lay between the germline ends. The CDR3 loop spans 14 amino acids. Looked up from germline, CDR1 is SGDLS and CDR2 is YYNGEE. As DNA, the CDR3 is TGTGCCAGCAGCCCCAGAGGGGGTCCCTACGAGCAGTACTTC. Its translation is CASSPRGGPYEQYF.

The genes are TRBV7-9 and TRBJ1-2; 9 positions match TRBD1. The CDR3 has 16 residues. Per the germline V gene, CDR1 is SEHNR and CDR2 is FQNEAQ (reference sequence). Trimming cost V 5 bases and J 2 bases; bases outside gene matches: 9. The CDR3 DNA sequence: TGTGCCAGCAGCACCCATCCGGGACAGGGAAACTATGGCTACACCTTC. Its protein product is CASSTHPGQGNYGYTF.

A few counts support this clone. The V gene is TRBV23-1, the J gene TRBJ1-3; D gene uncertain. TRBV23-1 is labeled an ORF, and its function is uncertain. Trimming took off 1 base at V and 2 bases at J, with 12 bases between the two ends. CDR3 length: 16 residues. The CDR3 protein is CASSQYLQRTGNTIYF. The CDR3 DNA reads TGCGCCAGCAGTCAATACTTACAGAGAACTGGAAACACCATATATTTT.

The rearrangement links TRBV3-1 (or the pseudogene TRBV3-2) to TRBJ1-6; a possible D gene is TRBD1 (5 bases). Germline V gives CDR1 LGHDT, CDR2 YNNKEL (reference sequence). Trimming removed 1 base at V and 5 bases at J, with 12 bases between. The CDR3 has 16 amino acids. CDR3 nucleotides: TGTGCCAGCAGCCAAGCGCGGGGGAACAATAATTCACCCCTCCACTTT. Residues: CASSQARGNNNSPLHF.

This clone was seen only once. The V call is TRBV5-6, the J call TRBJ1-2; D is uncertain. CDR1 SGHDT and CDR2 YYEEEE come from the germline V gene. The V end was cut by 4 bases, the J end by 0 bases, with 16 bases between. The CDR3 consists of 16 residues. In nucleotides, the CDR3 is TGTGCCAGCAGCCCCCTCGGGTCGGGGACTAACTATGGCTACACCTTC. Its translation: CASSPLGSGTNYGYTF. Together with reference TRBV5-6 and TRBJ1-2, the CDR3 gives the full variable domain: DAGVTQSPTHLIKTRGQQVTLRCSPKSGHDTVSWYQQALGQGPQFIFQYYEEEERQRGNFPDRFSGHQFPNYSSELNVNALLLGDSALYLCASSPLGSGTNYGYTFGSGTRLTVV.

As for this clone: Different DNA sequences within this sample yield the same CDR3. The chain uses TRBV30 and TRBJ1-2, with D unresolved. The CDR3 has 11 residues. CDR1 GTSNPN and CDR2 SVGIG come from the germline V gene (reference sequence). The V and J ends lost 3 bases and 7 bases respectively, with 9 bases between them. The CDR3 here is CAWSPTGGYTF. The CDR3 DNA is TGTGCCTGGAGCCCCACGGGTGGCTACACCTTC.

The chain combines TRBV19 with TRBJ2-1; 9 positions agree with TRBD2. The CDR3 consists of 15 residues. From germline, CDR1 is LNHDA and CDR2 SQIVND (reference sequence). V shed 5 bases, J shed 7 bases, and the junction held 9 bases outside the gene matches. CDR3 bases: TGTGCCAGTAGTGACCCGGGACTAGCAGGGAATGAGCAGTTCTTC. Protein sequence: CASSDPGLAGNEQFF.

V gene TRBV7-2 combines with J gene TRBJ1-1, with D hard to call. The CDR3 runs 14 residues. V lost 5 bases and J 1 base, leaving 11 bases between the germline ends. Germline V gene data show CDR1 as SGHTA and CDR2 as FQGNSA. CDR3 sequence: CASSTVQKNTEAFF. CDR3 bases: TGTGCCAGCAGCACGGTACAGAAGAACACTGAAGCTTTCTTT.

J is TRBJ2-7 and V is TRBV29-1, with D possibly matching TRBD1 (6 bases). Germline loops: CDR1 SQVTM, CDR2 ANQGSEA. The ends were cut back, 6 bases at V and 1 base at J, with 13 bases in the middle. CDR3 length equals 13 residues. CDR3 in amino acids: CSVVVQGSYEQYF. The CDR3 bases are TGCAGCGTAGTCGTACAGGGATCCTACGAGCAGTACTTC.

The table lists this clone with a count of one. This sequence joins TRBV25-1 and TRBJ1-2, with 8 positions matching TRBD1. The CDR3 is made up of 16 amino acids. The trim removed 1 base at V and 4 bases at J, leaving 8 bases unmatched. Germline V lookup: CDR1 MGHDK, CDR2 SYGVNS. CDR3: CASSESMAGGTYGYTF. The DNA of the CDR3 is TGTGCCAGCAGTGAATCAATGGCAGGGGGCACCTATGGCTACACCTTC.

Remarks on this clone: The same CDR3 arises from other DNA sequences in this sample as well. J is TRBJ1-6 and V is TRBV18; 9 bases match TRBD1. The CDR3 totals 14 residues. Germline trimming cut 3 bases from V and 7 bases from J; bases unmatched to any gene: 1. CDR1 and CDR2 (germline): KGHSH, LQKENI. DNA of the CDR3: TGTGCCAGCTCACCTGGACAGGGGAATTCACCCCTCCACTTT. It specifies CASSPGQGNSPLHF.

CDR3 in amino acids: CASSLGDRGAKNIQYF. Here the CDR3 DNA reads TGTGCCAGCAGCTTAGGTGACAGGGGAGCCAAAAACATTCAGTACTTC. The chain carries TRBV7-9 and TRBJ2-4, with TRBD1 matching 8 bases. Germline V gene lookup returns CDR1 SEHNR and CDR2 FQNEAQ (reference sequence). J gave up 0 bases and V 1 base, and 2 bases lay outside the gene matches. This CDR3 comprises 16 residues.

The rearrangement uses TRBV13 and TRBJ2-7, with a possible D match to TRBD1 (6 bases). Germline CDR1 reads PRHDT; CDR2 reads FYEKMQ (reference sequence). V lost 4 bases to trimming and J lost 0 bases, with 10 bases between them. The CDR3 is 14 amino acids. CDR3: CASSYDRLSYEQYF. CDR3 nucleotide sequence: TGTGCCAGCAGCTACGACAGGCTCTCCTACGAGCAGTACTTC. Variable domain in full (rest from reference TRBV13 and TRBJ2-7): AAGVIQSPRHLIKEKRETATLKCYPIPRHDTVYWYQQGPGQDPQFLISFYEKMQSDKGSIPDRFSAQQFSDYHSELNMSSLELGDSALYFCASSYDRLSYEQYFGPGTRLTVT.

The rearrangement uses TRBV7-9 and TRBJ2-1; the match to TRBD2 covers 11 bases. Germline values: CDR1 SEHNR, CDR2 FQNEAQ (reference sequence). The CDR3 has 17 residues. V trimming: 5 bases; J trimming: 1 base; junction bases outside the gene matches: 7. CDR3 DNA: TGTGCCAGCAGCCCCTTAGCGGGGGGGCTATCCTACAATGAGCAGTTCTTC. It is translated as CASSPLAGGLSYNEQFF. Looking up the rest from reference TRBV7-9 and TRBJ2-1 gives the full variable domain: DTGVSQNPRHKITKRGQNVTFRCDPISEHNRLYWYRQTLGQGPEFLTYFQNEAQLEKSRLLSDRFSAERPKGSFSTLEIQRTEQGDSAMYLCASSPLAGGLSYNEQFFGPGTRLTVL.

The CDR3 is CASSPRQGSNTEAFF. In DNA, the CDR3 is TGTGCCAGCAGCCCGCGACAGGGGTCGAACACTGAAGCTTTCTTT. The chain has TRBV7-9 and TRBJ1-1, with 8 bases identical to TRBD1. Germline assignment: CDR1 SEHNR and CDR2 FQNEAQ (reference sequence). V trimming: 5 bases; J trimming: 1 base; junction bases outside the gene matches: 6. This CDR3 has 15 residues.

The chain employs TRBV19 and TRBJ2-7; possibly TRBD1 for D (6 bases). The V and J ends lost 0 bases and 4 bases respectively, with 10 bases between them. Germline V gene data show CDR1 as LNHDA and CDR2 as SQIVND (reference sequence). This CDR3 is 14 amino acids long. CDR3 protein: CASSIEQGSYEQYF. In nucleotides, the CDR3 is TGTGCCAGTAGTATAGAACAGGGATCATACGAGCAGTACTTC. The variable domain in full, with the rest retrieved from reference TRBV19 and TRBJ2-7, is DGGITQSPKYLFRKEGQNVTLSCEQNLNHDAMYWYRQDPGQGLRLIYYSQIVNDFQKGDIAEGYSVSREKKESFPLTVTSAQKNPTAFYLCASSIEQGSYEQYFGPGTRLTVT.